This is a list of T cell receptor beta chains from one sample in a study of blood T cell repertoires in COVID-19. Measured with immunoSEQ multiplex PCR; TCRdb has only the in-frame clones, and not every one. The table has around 310,000 clones, over 75% seen once; the top ten hold less than 5.5%. Sequencing was performed on PBMCs or T cells enriched from blood (not recorded which). The receptors were gathered from a man aged 30 to 39 who had recovered from COVID-19. Both conserved end residues are part of each CDR3. A D gene is named only where the DNA matches it firmly. Clone sizes are given selectively: once, few, many, or a class where the clone is expanded.

D	V	J	size	CDR3	DNA
TRBD1	TRBV19	TRBJ1-1	NA	CASSKGQGNTEAFF	TGTGCCAGTAGTAAGGGACAGGGCAACACTGAAGCTTTCTTT
TRBD1	TRBV24-1	TRBJ1-5	few	CATSDQYPNLGTGQERQPQHF	TGTGCCACCAGTGACCAATATCCGAACCTGGGGACAGGGCAAGAACGTCAGCCCCAGCATTTT
NA	TRBV7-2	TRBJ1-3	NA	CASSLRRGGLYSGNTIYF	TGTGCCAGCAGCTTACGTCGTGGAGGGTTATACTCTGGAAACACCATATATTTT
TRBD1	TRBV24-1	TRBJ1-5	NA	CATSEGTGGDQPQHF	TGTGCCACCAGTGAGGGGACAGGGGGGGATCAGCCCCAGCATTTT
TRBD2	TRBV11-3	TRBJ2-3	NA	CASTPRRRGGLGDTQYF	TGTGCCAGCACTCCCCGTCGGCGGGGGGGCCTTGGAGATACGCAGTATTTT
NA	TRBV9	TRBJ2-1	NA	CASSVYGGSYNEQFF	TGTGCCAGCAGCGTCTACGGGGGTTCCTACAATGAGCAGTTCTTC
NA	TRBV7-8	TRBJ2-1	NA	CASSFRREYNEQFF	TGTGCCAGCAGCTTCCGCCGGGAGTACAATGAGCAGTTCTTC
NA	TRBV3-1/TRBV3-2	TRBJ2-3	NA	CASSLSGDTQYF	TGTGCCAGCAGCCTATCGGGGGATACGCAGTATTTT
TRBD1	TRBV5-4	TRBJ2-5	NA	CASSFGFRTGETQYF	TGTGCCAGCAGCTTTGGATTTCGGACAGGAGAGACCCAGTACTTC
NA	TRBV10-1	TRBJ2-1	NA	CASSPPEGYNEQFF	TGCGCCAGCAGCCCACCAGAGGGCTACAATGAGCAGTTCTTC
TRBD1	TRBV5-1	TRBJ1-1	NA	CASSLGTGGGITEAFF	TGCGCCAGCAGCCTCGGGACAGGGGGCGGGATCACTGAAGCTTTCTTT
TRBD2	TRBV27	TRBJ2-1	NA	CASRPGGGRYNEQFF	TGTGCCAGCAGGCCCGGCGGGGGGCGATACAATGAGCAGTTCTTC
TRBD1	TRBV13	TRBJ1-2	NA	CASSSTEDRGSGYTF	TGTGCCAGCAGCTCAACCGAGGACAGGGGATCTGGCTACACCTTC
TRBD1	TRBV30	TRBJ2-7	NA	CAGSGQGYEQYF	TGTGCCGGGTCGGGACAGGGGTACGAGCAGTACTTC
NA	TRBV27	TRBJ1-6	NA	CASRTGGNNSPLHF	TGTGCCAGCAGGACTGGGGGCAATAATTCACCCCTCCACTTT
TRBD1	TRBV7-8	TRBJ2-7	NA	CASSPGTGGGYEQYF	TGTGCCAGCAGCCCTGGGACAGGGGGCGGGTACGAGCAGTACTTC
TRBD1	TRBV2	TRBJ1-6	NA	CASNRQGANNSPLHF	TGTGCCAGCAATCGACAGGGAGCGAATAATTCACCCCTCCACTTT
TRBD2	TRBV6-5	TRBJ2-5	NA	CASSYSGTTQSETQYF	TGTGCCAGCAGTTATTCCGGGACTACACAATCAGAGACCCAGTACTTC
NA	TRBV28	TRBJ1-5	NA	CASSLHSNQPQHF	TGTGCCAGCAGTTTACATAGCAATCAGCCCCAGCATTTT
TRBD1	TRBV27	TRBJ2-7	NA	CASRQGIHEQYF	TGTGCCAGCCGACAGGGTATCCACGAGCAGTACTTC
TRBD1	TRBV27	TRBJ1-2	NA	CASSPSGTGTYGYTF	TGTGCCAGCAGTCCATCCGGGACAGGGACCTATGGCTACACCTTC
TRBD2	TRBV4-1	TRBJ2-7	NA	CASSPTLLAGGSRHNYEQYF	TGCGCCAGCAGCCCAACCCTACTAGCGGGGGGTTCTCGACACAACTACGAGCAGTACTTC
TRBD1	TRBV28	TRBJ1-1	few	CASSLQGGNTEAFF	TGTGCCAGCAGTTTACAGGGGGGGAACACTGAAGCTTTCTTT
NA	TRBV28	TRBJ2-3	NA	CASSSGSRDTDTQYF	TGTGCCAGCAGCTCCGGGTCGCGGGACACAGATACGCAGTATTTT
TRBD2	TRBV2	TRBJ2-5	NA	CASSALAGGSKTQYF	TGTGCCAGCAGTGCCCTAGCGGGGGGGTCGAAGACCCAGTACTTC
NA	TRBV19	TRBJ1-2	NA	CASSPQGYGYTF	TGTGCCAGTAGTCCGCAGGGGTATGGCTACACCTTC
TRBD2	TRBV5-4	TRBJ2-7	few	CASSSGGGFYEQYF	TGTGCCAGCAGCTCTGGGGGGGGATTCTACGAGCAGTACTTC
TRBD1	TRBV19	TRBJ2-7	once	CASSKDRAYEQYF	TGTGCCAGTAGCAAGGACAGGGCATACGAGCAGTACTTC
NA	TRBV5-1	TRBJ2-5	NA	CASSFLTSQETQYF	TGCGCCAGCAGCTTCTTGACATCCCAAGAGACCCAGTACTTC
TRBD1	TRBV10-3	TRBJ2-5	NA	CAISEGLGQGGETQYF	TGTGCCATCAGTGAGGGTCTGGGACAGGGGGGAGAGACCCAGTACTTC
TRBD1	TRBV28	TRBJ2-7	NA	CASRPDRGLTYEQYF	TGTGCCAGCAGGCCGGACAGGGGGCTAACCTACGAGCAGTACTTC
NA	TRBV11-2	TRBJ2-7	NA	CASSYSGAYEQYF	TGTGCCAGCAGCTATAGCGGAGCCTACGAGCAGTACTTC
NA	TRBV11-2	TRBJ2-1	NA	CASSPTEFPDNEQFF	TGTGCCAGCAGTCCGACAGAGTTTCCTGACAATGAGCAGTTCTTC
TRBD1	TRBV6-6	TRBJ2-2	few	CASSPQGDGTGELFF	TGTGCCAGCAGTCCTCAGGGGGATGGCACCGGGGAGCTGTTTTTT
TRBD1	TRBV13	TRBJ2-7	NA	CASSYTGGAGNEQYF	TGTGCCAGCAGCTACACAGGGGGCGCGGGGAACGAGCAGTACTTC
TRBD1	TRBV6-1	TRBJ1-6	NA	CASSDTHRGTSPLHF	TGTGCCAGCAGTGACACACACAGGGGCACTTCACCCCTCCACTTT
NA	TRBV19	TRBJ2-7	NA	CASSKASSYEQYF	TGTGCCAGTAGTAAGGCTAGTTCCTACGAGCAGTACTTC
NA	TRBV7-9	TRBJ2-1	NA	CASSLAGLYSNEQFF	TGTGCCAGCAGCTTAGCGGGACTCTATAGCAATGAGCAGTTCTTC
NA	TRBV4-1	TRBJ1-6	NA	CASRVDYNSPLHF	TGCGCCAGCAGGGTAGACTATAATTCACCCCTCCACTTT